These 4 T cell receptor beta chains originate from one sample sequenced in a study of blood T cell repertoires in COVID-19. Only in-frame clones appear in the TCRdb table, and some are missing; sequencing was by immunoSEQ multiplex PCR. The sample has around 160,000 clones, roughly 87% seen once. The sample was PBMCs or T cells enriched from blood (not recorded which). The receptors shown here come from a woman aged 40 to 50 who had been exposed to COVID-19.

J is TRBJ2-2 and V is TRBV27, with D unresolved. Germline assignment: CDR1 MNHEY and CDR2 SMNVEV (reference sequence). The V gene lost 6 bases and the J gene lost 5 bases, with 10 bases spanning the gap. The length of the CDR3 is 13 residues. CDR3 DNA sequence: TGTGCCAGCAGCCCCCTTTTTACCGGGGAGCTGTTTTTT. Its translation: CASSPLFTGELFF.

This clone has a handful of counts. CDR3 protein: CASSLGRLGNSPLHF. The CDR3 bases are TGTGCCAGCAGTTTGGGGAGGCTTGGTAATTCACCCCTCCACTTT. The chain joins TRBV28 to TRBJ1-6; D ambiguous. The CDR3 consists of 15 residues. Germline CDR1 and CDR2: MDHEN and SYDVKM. Trimming shortened V by 3 bases and J by 6 bases, and 12 bases separated the two germline ends. Based on the CDR3 plus reference TRBV28 and TRBJ1-6, the full variable domain is DVKVTQSSRYLVKRTGEKVFLECVQDMDHENMFWYRQDPGLGLRLIYFSYDVKMKEKGDIPEGYSVSREKKERFSLILESASTNQTSMYLCASSLGRLGNSPLHFGNGTRLTVT.

The rearrangement uses TRBV28 and TRBJ1-3; 7 positions match TRBD1. Germline V lookup: CDR1 MDHEN, CDR2 SYDVKM. V dropped 2 bases and J dropped 4; count of bases not matched to a gene: 8. The CDR3 contains 16 residues. Written as DNA, the CDR3 is TGTGCCAGCAGTTTAGATTTAAGGGGGCCCGGAAACACCATATATTTT. Protein sequence: CASSLDLRGPGNTIYF.

CDR3 protein: CASSYLATIGNYEQYF. CDR3 DNA: TGTGCCAGCAGTTACTTGGCTACGATCGGGAACTACGAGCAGTACTTC. The genes are TRBV6-2 or TRBV6-3 and TRBJ2-7, with D possibly TRBD2 on 5 matching bases. Germline V CDR1 and CDR2: MNHEY, SVGEGT. The CDR3 is made up of 16 amino acids. Trimming cost V 1 base and J 3 bases, with 16 bases left between them.